The 8 T cell receptor beta chains listed next were all sequenced from one sample in a study of identical twins. TCRdb called the 5' RACE reads again in MiXCR, with one record for every CDR3 protein. Among about 660,000 distinct CDR3 sequences listed, more than 6.5% were seen once. This sample also appeared in a second study, on yellow fever vaccine responses in identical twins.

The sample taken for sequencing was PBMCs. Receptors were obtained from a woman between 18 and 29 years old in good health.

The chain employs TRBV10-3 and TRBJ2-1, with D perhaps matching TRBD1 (6 bases). Germline V gives CDR1 ENHRY, CDR2 SYGVKD. V lost 2 bases and J lost 12, with 17 bases in between. The CDR3 is 14 residues long. CDR3: CAISESETGRGQFF. The CDR3 DNA follows: TGTGCCATCAGTGAGAGCGAGACAGGACGCGGGCAGTTCTTC.

J is TRBJ2-1 and V is TRBV5-1; weak D call: TRBD1 (7 bases). CDR1 is SGHRS, CDR2 YFSETQ, per germline. Trimming removed 4 bases at V and 3 bases at J, with 14 bases between. The CDR3 is 15 residues long. The CDR3 coding sequence is TGCGCCAGCAGCGGAGGGGGCATGGGCTACAATGAGCAGTTCTTC. Translating gives CASSGGGMGYNEQFF.

The chain employs TRBV12-3 or TRBV12-4 and TRBJ2-1; no definite D call. This CDR3 region has 14 residues. V lost 8 bases, J lost 3 bases, and 14 bases lay in between. CDR3 sequence: CASPTSLYYNEQFF. As DNA, the CDR3 is TGTGCCAGCCCGACCAGTTTATACTACAATGAGCAGTTCTTC.

V usage is TRBV11-2 and J usage is TRBJ2-1; TRBD2 aligns across 12 bases. Germline trimming cut 5 bases from V and 5 bases from J; bases unmatched to any gene: 1. The CDR3 totals 14 residues. Per the germline V gene, CDR1 is SGHAT and CDR2 is FQNNGV. The CDR3 region is CASSPSGRDNEQFF. The CDR3 coding sequence is TGTGCCAGCAGCCCTAGCGGGAGGGACAATGAGCAGTTCTTC. The full variable domain, with the rest looked up from reference TRBV11-2 and TRBJ2-1, is EAGVAQSPRYKIIEKRQSVAFWCNPISGHATLYWYQQILGQGPKLLIQFQNNGVVDDSQLPKDRFSAERLKGVDSTLKIQPAKLEDSAVYLCASSPSGRDNEQFFGPGTRLTVL.

This clonotype showed up just a few times. For the CDR3, the DNA is TGTGCCAGCGGGACCGGGACTAGCGGAGGGGGCGGGGAGCTGTTTTTT. This sequence encodes CASGTGTSGGGGELFF. The chain carries TRBV7-2 and TRBJ2-2; 11 positions match TRBD2. Losses at the gene ends were 8 bases for V and 7 bases for J; bases not matched to a gene: 12. This CDR3 has 16 amino acids. The V gene's germline CDR1 is SGHTA and CDR2 FQGNSA. Variable domain in full (rest from reference TRBV7-2 and TRBJ2-2): GAGVSQSPSNKVTEKGKDVELRCDPISGHTALYWYRQSLGQGLEFLIYFQGNSAPDKSGLPSDRFSAERTGGSVSTLTIQRTQQEDSAVYLCASGTGTSGGGGELFFGEGSRLTVL.

This clonotype was counted between two and nine times. V and J are TRBV27 and TRBJ2-7; possibly TRBD2 for D (6 bases). V lost 6 bases and J 2 bases, leaving 20 bases between the germline ends. In germline, CDR1 is MNHEY, CDR2 SMNVEV (reference sequence). The CDR3 loop spans 16 amino acids. CDR3 amino acids: CASSWGSGTGPYEQYF. For the CDR3, the DNA is TGTGCCAGCAGCTGGGGCTCCGGGACTGGGCCCTACGAGCAGTACTTC.

The V and J genes are TRBV20-1 and TRBJ2-2, with unresolved D. The CDR3 runs 13 residues. The V end was cut by 1 base, the J end by 3 bases, with 6 bases between. Germline V gene sequence: CDR1 DFQATT, CDR2 SNEGSKA (reference sequence). The DNA of the CDR3 is TGCAGTGCTAGAGCCACCGACACCGGGGAGCTGTTTTTT. Its protein is CSARATDTGELFF.

This chain joins TRBV5-1 and TRBJ2-3; 8 bases line up with TRBD2. This CDR3 is built from 15 residues. Losses at the gene ends were 6 bases for V and 6 bases for J; bases not matched to a gene: 12. Germline values: CDR1 SGHRS, CDR2 YFSETQ. CDR3 nucleotide sequence: TGCGCCAGCAAGGGACCGGGACTAGAAGCGGATACGCAGTATTTT. Protein product: CASKGPGLEADTQYF.